This TCR beta chain was retrieved from a study of blood T cell repertoires in COVID-19. Study details: Samples taken during acute and convalescent COVID-19 were collected in the United States, Italy and Spain.

Comments on this clone: The junction and the germline gene differ at one end; a read error may be behind it.

From germline, CDR1 is SSHAT and CDR2 FNYEAQ (reference sequence). This CDR3 is built from 15 residues. Per the study methods: Reference gene primers were amplified, and this amplification served to estimate nucleated cell counts. Using immunoSEQ multiplex PCR, the repertoire was profiled, and TCRdb retains in-frame clones only, with some absent. That table gives V, J and clone size, and the DNA gave D and trimming. The sample records about 140,000 clones, roughly 85% being singletons. The V and J genes are TRBV7-7 and TRBJ2-3, with 7 positions matching TRBD1. The receptor was derived from a man aged 50-60 years with acute or convalescent COVID-19. The material sequenced was peripheral blood. The CDR3 DNA reads as TGTGCTAGCAGCTTAGGAAGGGGGCAGACAGATACGCAGTATTTT. It is translated as CASSLGRGQTDTQYF.